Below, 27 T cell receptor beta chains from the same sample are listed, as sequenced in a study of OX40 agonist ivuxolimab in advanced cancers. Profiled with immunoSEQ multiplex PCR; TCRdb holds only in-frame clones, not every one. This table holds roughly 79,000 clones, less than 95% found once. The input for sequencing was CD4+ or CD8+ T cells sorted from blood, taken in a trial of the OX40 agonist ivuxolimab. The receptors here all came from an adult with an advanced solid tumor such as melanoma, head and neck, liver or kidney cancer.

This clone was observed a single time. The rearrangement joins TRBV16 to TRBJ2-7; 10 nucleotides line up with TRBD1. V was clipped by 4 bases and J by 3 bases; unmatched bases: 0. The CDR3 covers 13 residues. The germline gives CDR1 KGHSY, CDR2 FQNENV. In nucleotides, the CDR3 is TGTGCCAGCAGCCGGACAGGGGGCTACGAGCAGTACTTC. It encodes CASSRTGGYEQYF.

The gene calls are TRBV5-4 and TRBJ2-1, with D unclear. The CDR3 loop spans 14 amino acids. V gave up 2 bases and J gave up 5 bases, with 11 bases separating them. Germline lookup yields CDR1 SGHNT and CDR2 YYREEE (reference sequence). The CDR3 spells CASSFSEANNEQFF. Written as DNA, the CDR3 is TGTGCCAGCAGCTTTTCAGAAGCGAACAATGAGCAGTTCTTC. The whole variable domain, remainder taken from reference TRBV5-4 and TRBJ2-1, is ETGVTQSPTHLIKTRGQQVTLRCSSQSGHNTVSWYQQALGQGPQFIFQYYREEENGRGNFPPRFSGLQFPNYSSELNVNALELDDSALYLCASSFSEANNEQFFGPGTRLTVL.

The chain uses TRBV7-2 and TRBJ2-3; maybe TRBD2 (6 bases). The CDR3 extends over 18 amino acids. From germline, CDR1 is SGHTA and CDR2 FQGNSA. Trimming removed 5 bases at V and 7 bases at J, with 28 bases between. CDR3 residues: CASSRAVASREGRNTQYF. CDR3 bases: TGTGCCAGCAGCCGGGCTGTGGCGTCGCGGGAAGGGCGAAATACGCAGTATTTT. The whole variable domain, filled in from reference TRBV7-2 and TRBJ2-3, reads GAGVSQSPSNKVTEKGKDVELRCDPISGHTALYWYRQSLGQGLEFLIYFQGNSAPDKSGLPSDRFSAERTGGSVSTLTIQRTQQEDSAVYLCASSRAVASREGRNTQYFGPGTRLTVL.

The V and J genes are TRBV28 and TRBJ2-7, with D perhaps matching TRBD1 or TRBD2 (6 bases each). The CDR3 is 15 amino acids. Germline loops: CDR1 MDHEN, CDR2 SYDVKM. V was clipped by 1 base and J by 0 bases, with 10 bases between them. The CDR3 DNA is TGTGCCAGCAGTTTATTAGGGGGGAGCTCCTACGAGCAGTACTTC. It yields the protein CASSLLGGSSYEQYF.

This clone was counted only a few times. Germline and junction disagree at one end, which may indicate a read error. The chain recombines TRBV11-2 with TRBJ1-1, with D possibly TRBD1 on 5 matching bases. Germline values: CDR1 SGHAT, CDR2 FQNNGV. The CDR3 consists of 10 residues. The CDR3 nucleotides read TGTGCCAGCAGCCAGGGAGGGACCCGCTTT. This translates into CASSQGGTRF.

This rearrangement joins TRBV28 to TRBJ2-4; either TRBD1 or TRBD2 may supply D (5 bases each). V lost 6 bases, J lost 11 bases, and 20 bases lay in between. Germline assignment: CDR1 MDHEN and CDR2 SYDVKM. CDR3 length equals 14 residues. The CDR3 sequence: CASSQTLPGPFQYF. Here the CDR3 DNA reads TGTGCCAGCAGCCAGACCCTCCCGGGACCCTTTCAGTACTTC.

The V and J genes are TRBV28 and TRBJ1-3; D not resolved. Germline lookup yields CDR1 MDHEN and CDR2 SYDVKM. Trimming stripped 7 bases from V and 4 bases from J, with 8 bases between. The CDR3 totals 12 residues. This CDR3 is CASNQGGNTIYF. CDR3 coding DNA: TGTGCCAGCAACCAAGGGGGAAACACCATATATTTT.

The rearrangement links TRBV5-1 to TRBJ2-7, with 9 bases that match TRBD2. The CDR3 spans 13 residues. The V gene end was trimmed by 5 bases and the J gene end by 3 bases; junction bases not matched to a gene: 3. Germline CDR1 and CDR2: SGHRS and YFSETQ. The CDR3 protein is CASSLAGIYEQYF. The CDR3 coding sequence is TGCGCCAGCAGTCTAGCGGGAATCTACGAGCAGTACTTC.

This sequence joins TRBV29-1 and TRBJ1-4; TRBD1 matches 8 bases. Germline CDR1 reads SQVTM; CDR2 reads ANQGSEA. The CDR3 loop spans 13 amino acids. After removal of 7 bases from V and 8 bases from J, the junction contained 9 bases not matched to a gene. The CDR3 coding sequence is TGCAGCGCCGGACAGGGAATAGGCGAAAAACTGTTTTTT. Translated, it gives CSAGQGIGEKLFF.

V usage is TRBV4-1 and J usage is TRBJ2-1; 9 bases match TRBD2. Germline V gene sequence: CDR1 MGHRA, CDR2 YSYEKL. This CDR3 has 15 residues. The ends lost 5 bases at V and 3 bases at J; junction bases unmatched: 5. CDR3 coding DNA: TGCGCCAGCAGCGAGACTAGCGGAAGCTACAATGAGCAGTTCTTC. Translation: CASSETSGSYNEQFF.

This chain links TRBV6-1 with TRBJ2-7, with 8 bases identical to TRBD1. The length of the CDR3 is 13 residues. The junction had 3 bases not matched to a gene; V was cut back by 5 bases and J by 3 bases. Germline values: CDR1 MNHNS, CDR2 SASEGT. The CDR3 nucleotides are TGTGCCAGCAGTCAGGGGGCTTACTACGAGCAGTACTTC. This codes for CASSQGAYYEQYF.

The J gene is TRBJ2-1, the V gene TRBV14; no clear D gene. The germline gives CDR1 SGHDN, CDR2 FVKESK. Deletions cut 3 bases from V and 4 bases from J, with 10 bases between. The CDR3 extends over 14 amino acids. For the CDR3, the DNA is TGTGCCAGCAGCCATAAGACGGTGTACAATGAGCAGTTCTTC. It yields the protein CASSHKTVYNEQFF.

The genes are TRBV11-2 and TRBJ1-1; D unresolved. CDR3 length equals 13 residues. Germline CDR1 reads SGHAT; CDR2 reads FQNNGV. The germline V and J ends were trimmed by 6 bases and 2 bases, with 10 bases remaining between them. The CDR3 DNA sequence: TGTGCCAGCAGTTTAACGGATAACACTGAAGCTTTCTTT. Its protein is CASSLTDNTEAFF.

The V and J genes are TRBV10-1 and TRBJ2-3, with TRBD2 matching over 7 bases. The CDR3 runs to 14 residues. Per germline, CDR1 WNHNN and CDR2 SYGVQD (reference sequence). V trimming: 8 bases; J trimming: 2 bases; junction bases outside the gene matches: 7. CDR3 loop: CASGSGLHTDTQYF. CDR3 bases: TGCGCCAGCGGCTCGGGACTACACACAGATACGCAGTATTTT.

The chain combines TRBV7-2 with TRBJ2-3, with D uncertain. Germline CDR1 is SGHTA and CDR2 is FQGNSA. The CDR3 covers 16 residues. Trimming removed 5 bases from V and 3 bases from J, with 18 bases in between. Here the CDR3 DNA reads TGTGCCAGCAGCCCGACGGGTGGCCAGAAGACAGATACGCAGTATTTT. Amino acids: CASSPTGGQKTDTQYF.

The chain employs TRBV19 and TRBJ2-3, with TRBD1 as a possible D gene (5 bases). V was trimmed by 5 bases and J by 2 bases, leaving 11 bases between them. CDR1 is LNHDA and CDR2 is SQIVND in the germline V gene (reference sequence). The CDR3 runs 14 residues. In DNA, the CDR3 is TGTGCCAGTAGTGTTCTGGGGCCCACAGATACGCAGTATTTT. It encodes CASSVLGPTDTQYF. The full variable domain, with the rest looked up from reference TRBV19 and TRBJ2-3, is DGGITQSPKYLFRKEGQNVTLSCEQNLNHDAMYWYRQDPGQGLRLIYYSQIVNDFQKGDIAEGYSVSREKKESFPLTVTSAQKNPTAFYLCASSVLGPTDTQYFGPGTRLTVL.

CDR3 in DNA: TGTGCCATCAGTGAACCACTAGGGGCACAGGGACTCTCTGGAAACACCATATATTTT. Translating gives CAISEPLGAQGLSGNTIYF. This chain joins TRBV10-3 and TRBJ1-3; weak D call: TRBD1 (6 bases). The V end lost 3 bases, the J end lost 0 bases, and 21 bases lay between the germline ends. The CDR3 sequence is 19 residues long. The germline V gene encodes CDR1 ENHRY and CDR2 SYGVKD.

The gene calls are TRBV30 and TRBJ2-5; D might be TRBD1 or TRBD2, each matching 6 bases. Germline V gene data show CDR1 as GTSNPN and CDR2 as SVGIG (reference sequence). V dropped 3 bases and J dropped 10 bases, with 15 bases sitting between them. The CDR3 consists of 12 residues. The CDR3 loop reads CAWRYLGGGQYF. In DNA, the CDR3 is TGTGCCTGGAGGTACCTAGGGGGAGGCCAGTACTTC.

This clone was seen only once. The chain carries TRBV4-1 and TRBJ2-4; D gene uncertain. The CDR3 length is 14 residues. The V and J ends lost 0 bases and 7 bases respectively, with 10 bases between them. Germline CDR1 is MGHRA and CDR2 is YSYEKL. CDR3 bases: TGCGCCAGCAGCCAAGATCGCTCCCCGAACATTCAGTACTTC. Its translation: CASSQDRSPNIQYF.

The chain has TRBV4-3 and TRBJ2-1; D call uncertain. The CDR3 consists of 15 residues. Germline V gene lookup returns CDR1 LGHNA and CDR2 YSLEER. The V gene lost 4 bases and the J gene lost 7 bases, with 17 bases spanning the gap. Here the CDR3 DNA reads TGCGCCAGCAGCCTCTACCCGGGCCCCAGAAATGAGCAGTTCTTC. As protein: CASSLYPGPRNEQFF.

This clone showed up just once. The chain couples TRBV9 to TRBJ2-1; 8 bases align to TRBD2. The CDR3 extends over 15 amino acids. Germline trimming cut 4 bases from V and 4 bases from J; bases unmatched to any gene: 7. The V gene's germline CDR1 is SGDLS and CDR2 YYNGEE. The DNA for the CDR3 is TGTGCCAGCAGCCGAACGGGAGGGCCGTACAATGAGCAGTTCTTC. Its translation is CASSRTGGPYNEQFF.

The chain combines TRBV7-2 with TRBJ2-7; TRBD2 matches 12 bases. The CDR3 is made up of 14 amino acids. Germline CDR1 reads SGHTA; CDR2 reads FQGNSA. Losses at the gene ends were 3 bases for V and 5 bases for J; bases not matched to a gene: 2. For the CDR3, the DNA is TGTGCCAGCAGCTTGGGACTAGCGGGCCACGAGCAGTACTTC. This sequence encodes CASSLGLAGHEQYF.

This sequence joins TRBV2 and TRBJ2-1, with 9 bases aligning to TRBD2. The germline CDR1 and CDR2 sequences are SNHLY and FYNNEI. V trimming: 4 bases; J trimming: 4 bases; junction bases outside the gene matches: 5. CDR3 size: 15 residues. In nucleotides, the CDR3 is TGTGCCAGCAGTGGTGTGACTAGCGGATACAATGAGCAGTTCTTC. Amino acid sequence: CASSGVTSGYNEQFF.

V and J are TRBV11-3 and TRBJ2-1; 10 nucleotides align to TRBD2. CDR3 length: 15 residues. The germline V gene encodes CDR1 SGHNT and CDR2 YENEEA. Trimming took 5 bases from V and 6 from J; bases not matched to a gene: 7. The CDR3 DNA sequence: TGTGCCAGCAGCCTCGGACTAGCGGAGGGCAATGAGCAGTTCTTC. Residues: CASSLGLAEGNEQFF.

The CDR3: CASSLFRGGEQYF. The CDR3 bases are TGTGCCAGCAGCTTATTTCGGGGAGGCGAGCAGTACTTC. The V call is TRBV7-6, the J call TRBJ2-5; D might be TRBD2 (6 bases). The DNA end lines up better with TRBJ2-7; the J call may be wrong. This CDR3 region has 13 residues. The V gene's germline CDR1 is SGHVS and CDR2 FNYEAQ.

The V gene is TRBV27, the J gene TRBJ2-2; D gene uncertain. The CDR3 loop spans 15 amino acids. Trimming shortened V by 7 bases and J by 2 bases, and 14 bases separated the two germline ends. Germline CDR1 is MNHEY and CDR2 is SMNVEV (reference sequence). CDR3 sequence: CASMPAALNTGELFF. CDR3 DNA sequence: TGTGCCAGCATGCCGGCGGCCCTTAACACCGGGGAGCTGTTTTTT.

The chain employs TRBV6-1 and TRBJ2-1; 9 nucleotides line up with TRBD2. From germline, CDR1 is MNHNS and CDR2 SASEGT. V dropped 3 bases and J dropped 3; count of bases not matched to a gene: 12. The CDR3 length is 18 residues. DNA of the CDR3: TGTGCCAGCAGTGATGGGGGCGGGAGGGCCTCCTTCTACAATGAGCAGTTCTTC. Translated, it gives CASSDGGGRASFYNEQFF.